The clone carrying this T cell receptor beta chain has more than one count but fewer than ten. Its antigen is not known. This sample is drawn from a study of response to subunit inactivated influenza vaccine. Broader study findings: Researchers suggested that each seasonal influenza vaccination recruits few new T cells.

Germline values: CDR1 KGHDR, CDR2 SFDVKD. V lost 3 bases and J lost 11, with 10 bases in between. This CDR3 has 12 amino acids. TCRdb re-called the RT-PCR reads with MiXCR, one entry per CDR3 protein. This sample has hundreds of thousands of distinct CDR3 sequences, with around 9.9% found just once. The sequence came from a man over 45 who received an inactivated influenza vaccine. Material: PBMCs from blood, obtained about 6 weeks after vaccination. The rearrangement links TRBV24-1 to TRBJ1-5; D is unclear. CDR3 bases: TGTGCCACCAGTGATGTCGGGGTAGCCCAGCATTTT. Protein sequence: CATSDVGVAQHF.